This TCR beta chain was profiled in a study of blood T cells in healthy people across ages. Points from the study as a whole: Comparison with aged donors showed that long-lived donors had more naive CD4+ cells and higher diversity. PBMCs went unsorted, and a conclusive naive versus antigen-experienced comparison was therefore prevented. CMV status of donors was not determined, possibly confounding expanded clonotype changes. Per million T cells, the diversity of TCR beta decreased roughly linearly as age advanced.

Primed by a sample-barcoded 5' primer and a J-beta primer mix, a second PCR proceeded for roughly 6 to 12 cycles. TCRdb processed the 5' RACE reads anew with MiXCR; each CDR3 protein has one entry. The sample lists some 1,800,000 distinct CDR3 sequences; about two fifths were seen once. This clonotype was detected only once. Its target is unknown. One end of the junction is discordant with germline, which a read error may explain. The germline gives CDR1 DFQATT, CDR2 SNEGSKA (reference sequence). The CDR3 runs to 14 residues. The sequencing input was blood. This rearrangement joins TRBV20-1 to TRBJ1-2, with 7 bases identical to TRBD1. This clonotype was sampled from a human donor in good health. The DNA for the CDR3 is TGCAGTGCTAGAAGAGGGACAGCTAACTATGACTACACCTTC. It encodes CSARRGTANYDYTF.